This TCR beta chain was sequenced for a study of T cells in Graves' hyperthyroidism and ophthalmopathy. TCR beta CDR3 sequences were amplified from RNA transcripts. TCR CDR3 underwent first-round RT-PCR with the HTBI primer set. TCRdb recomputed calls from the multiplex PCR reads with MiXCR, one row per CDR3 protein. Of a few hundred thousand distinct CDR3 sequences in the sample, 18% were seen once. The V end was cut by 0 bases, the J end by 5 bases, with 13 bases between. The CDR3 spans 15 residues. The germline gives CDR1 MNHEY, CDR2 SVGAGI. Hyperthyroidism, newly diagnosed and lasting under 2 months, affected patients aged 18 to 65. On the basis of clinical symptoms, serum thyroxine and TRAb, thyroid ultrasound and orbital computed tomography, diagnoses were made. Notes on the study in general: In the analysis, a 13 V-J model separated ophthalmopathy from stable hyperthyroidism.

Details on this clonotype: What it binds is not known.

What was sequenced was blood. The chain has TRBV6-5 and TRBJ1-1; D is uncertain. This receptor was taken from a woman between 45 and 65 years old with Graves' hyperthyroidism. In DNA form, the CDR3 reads TGTGCCAGCAGTTACTCGACACTCCCTCGGACTGAAGCTTTCTTT. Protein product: CASSYSTLPRTEAFF.